A selection of T cell receptor beta chains follows, all from one sample in a study of cytomegalovirus exposure and HLA in healthy donors. Profiling relied on immunoSEQ multiplex PCR, and the TCRdb table lists in-frame clones only, not all of them. The sample consists of 150,000 to 200,000 clones, 73% of them appearing once. Sequences were obtained from PBMCs. The origin of the receptors is a woman under 30 in good health and CMV-seropositive. The CDR3 runs from the conserved cysteine through the conserved F or W. A D gene is named only where the DNA matches it firmly. Clone size is shown for a subset of rows, as once, few, many or a class of expanded clone.

j_call: TRBJ1-6
d_call: TRBD1
v_call: TRBV5-1
clone_size: NA
cdr3_aa: CASSLAPGTGQSPLHF
cdr3_nt: TGCGCCAGCAGCTTGGCCCCCGGGACAGGGCAGTCACCCCTCCACTTT

j_call: TRBJ2-1
d_call: TRBD2
v_call: TRBV18
clone_size: NA
cdr3_aa: CASSPSSGGYNEQFF
cdr3_nt: TGTGCCAGCTCACCATCGAGCGGGGGGTACAATGAGCAGTTCTTC

j_call: TRBJ2-7
d_call: TRBD1
v_call: TRBV7-9
clone_size: few
cdr3_aa: CASKSTGESEQYF
cdr3_nt: TGTGCCAGCAAAAGCACAGGGGAGAGCGAGCAGTACTTC

j_call: TRBJ1-5
d_call: NA
v_call: TRBV7-2
clone_size: NA
cdr3_aa: CASSLARVPSNQPQHF
cdr3_nt: TGTGCCAGCAGCTTAGCGCGAGTTCCTAGCAATCAGCCCCAGCATTTT

j_call: TRBJ2-1
d_call: TRBD2
v_call: TRBV6-5
clone_size: NA
cdr3_aa: CASQRGDYNEQFF
cdr3_nt: TGTGCCAGCCAACGGGGGGACTACAATGAGCAGTTCTTC

j_call: TRBJ1-1
d_call: NA
v_call: TRBV7-8
clone_size: NA
cdr3_aa: CASRTEPNTEAFF
cdr3_nt: TGTGCCAGCAGGACAGAACCGAACACTGAAGCTTTCTTT

j_call: TRBJ2-5
d_call: TRBD1
v_call: TRBV6-6
clone_size: NA
cdr3_aa: CASSYGGTGEQYF
cdr3_nt: TGTGCCAGCAGTTACGGCGGGACAGGGGAGCAGTACTTC

j_call: TRBJ1-1
d_call: TRBD1
v_call: TRBV4-1
clone_size: NA
cdr3_aa: CASSQDLGQVPLRDTEAFF
cdr3_nt: TGCGCCAGCAGCCAAGATTTGGGACAGGTCCCCCTAAGGGACACTGAAGCTTTCTTT

j_call: TRBJ2-3
d_call: NA
v_call: TRBV5-1
clone_size: NA
cdr3_aa: CASQLSGTDTQYF
cdr3_nt: TGCGCCAGCCAACTATCTGGGACAGATACGCAGTATTTT

j_call: TRBJ2-7
d_call: TRBD2
v_call: TRBV10-3
clone_size: few
cdr3_aa: CAISDPRDSGFSYEQYF
cdr3_nt: TGTGCCATCAGTGACCCTCGTGATAGCGGGTTTTCCTACGAGCAGTACTTC

j_call: TRBJ2-7
d_call: TRBD2
v_call: TRBV10-3
clone_size: NA
cdr3_aa: CATTSLAGDEQYF
cdr3_nt: TGTGCCACCACTTCACTAGCGGGGGATGAGCAGTACTTC

j_call: TRBJ1-4
d_call: NA
v_call: TRBV6-6
clone_size: NA
cdr3_aa: CATRQFNEKLFF
cdr3_nt: TGTGCCACCAGACAGTTTAATGAAAAACTGTTTTTT

j_call: TRBJ2-3
d_call: TRBD2
v_call: TRBV6-5
clone_size: NA
cdr3_aa: CASSYSLAGDTDTQYF
cdr3_nt: TGTGCCAGCAGTTACTCTCTAGCGGGGGACACAGATACGCAGTATTTT

j_call: TRBJ2-1
d_call: NA
v_call: TRBV4-3
clone_size: NA
cdr3_aa: CASSQDQRSGNEQFF
cdr3_nt: TGCGCCAGCAGCCAAGATCAGCGATCGGGCAATGAGCAGTTCTTC

j_call: TRBJ2-3
d_call: TRBD2
v_call: TRBV7-9
clone_size: NA
cdr3_aa: CASSLASVAGGPTDTQYF
cdr3_nt: TGTGCCAGCAGCTTAGCGAGTGTGGCGGGGGGCCCCACAGATACGCAGTATTTT

j_call: TRBJ1-3
d_call: NA
v_call: TRBV9
clone_size: NA
cdr3_aa: CASSVTGSPGNTIYF
cdr3_nt: TGTGCCAGCAGCGTCACAGGGAGTCCCGGAAACACCATATATTTT

j_call: TRBJ1-6
d_call: NA
v_call: TRBV5-1
clone_size: few
cdr3_aa: CASSLQQGNSPLHF
cdr3_nt: TGCGCCAGCAGCTTGCAGCAGGGTAATTCACCCCTCCACTTT

j_call: TRBJ2-5
d_call: NA
v_call: TRBV6-5
clone_size: NA
cdr3_aa: CASSHTGGEQETQYF
cdr3_nt: TGTGCCAGCAGTCATACAGGGGGGGAGCAAGAGACCCAGTACTTC

j_call: TRBJ1-5
d_call: NA
v_call: TRBV13
clone_size: NA
cdr3_aa: CASSSGIHSNQPQHF
cdr3_nt: TGTGCCAGCAGCTCGGGGATTCATAGCAATCAGCCCCAGCATTTT

j_call: TRBJ1-2
d_call: NA
v_call: TRBV7-2
clone_size: NA
cdr3_aa: CASEEGEGYTF
cdr3_nt: TGTGCCAGCGAGGAAGGGGAAGGCTACACCTTC

j_call: TRBJ1-1
d_call: NA
v_call: TRBV6-5
clone_size: NA
cdr3_aa: CASSYDGGYTEAFF
cdr3_nt: TGTGCCAGCAGTTACGATGGGGGGTACACTGAAGCTTTCTTT

j_call: TRBJ1-1
d_call: NA
v_call: TRBV27
clone_size: NA
cdr3_aa: CASRGGLRTEAFF
cdr3_nt: TGTGCCAGCAGAGGGGGATTACGGACTGAAGCTTTCTTT

j_call: TRBJ2-1
d_call: TRBD2
v_call: TRBV7-2
clone_size: NA
cdr3_aa: CASSPLAGPYNEQFF
cdr3_nt: TGTGCCAGCAGCCCTCTAGCGGGGCCCTACAATGAGCAGTTCTTC

j_call: TRBJ1-2
d_call: NA
v_call: TRBV30
clone_size: NA
cdr3_aa: CALGPRNLNYGYTF
cdr3_nt: TGTGCCTTGGGGCCACGGAATCTTAACTATGGCTACACCTTC

j_call: TRBJ1-1
d_call: TRBD1
v_call: TRBV7-2
clone_size: NA
cdr3_aa: CASSSKLSTGGTGQAFF
cdr3_nt: TGTGCCAGCAGCTCTAAGCTGTCCACAGGGGGAACAGGACAAGCTTTCTTT

j_call: TRBJ1-6
d_call: NA
v_call: TRBV29-1
clone_size: few
cdr3_aa: CSAQWEPYNSPLHF
cdr3_nt: TGCAGCGCCCAGTGGGAGCCCTATAATTCACCCCTCCACTTT

j_call: TRBJ2-3
d_call: TRBD2
v_call: TRBV5-1
clone_size: NA
cdr3_aa: CASSPGTSGGDTDTQYF
cdr3_nt: TGCGCCAGCAGCCCTGGGACTAGCGGGGGGGACACAGATACGCAGTATTTT

j_call: TRBJ1-2
d_call: NA
v_call: TRBV4-2
clone_size: NA
cdr3_aa: CASSQPWSLGGQTDGYTF
cdr3_nt: TGTGCCAGCAGCCAGCCCTGGAGCCTGGGGGGGCAGACCGATGGCTACACCTTC

j_call: TRBJ1-1
d_call: NA
v_call: TRBV7-9
clone_size: NA
cdr3_aa: CASSSLGGMNTEAFF
cdr3_nt: TGTGCCAGCAGCTCCCTCGGCGGAATGAACACTGAAGCTTTCTTT

j_call: TRBJ1-2
d_call: NA
v_call: TRBV19
clone_size: few
cdr3_aa: CASSIARSDYYGYTF
cdr3_nt: TGTGCCAGTAGTATAGCCAGGTCGGACTACTATGGCTACACCTTC

j_call: TRBJ2-1
d_call: TRBD1
v_call: TRBV4-3
clone_size: few
cdr3_aa: CASSQDDRGSSNEQFF
cdr3_nt: TGCGCCAGCAGCCAAGACGACAGGGGCTCCTCCAATGAGCAGTTCTTC

j_call: TRBJ1-4
d_call: NA
v_call: TRBV13
clone_size: few
cdr3_aa: CASSWTAVREKLFF
cdr3_nt: TGTGCCAGCAGCTGGACAGCGGTTCGAGAAAAACTGTTTTTT

j_call: TRBJ2-7
d_call: TRBD1
v_call: TRBV7-2
clone_size: few
cdr3_aa: CASSASNRGLEQYF
cdr3_nt: TGTGCCAGCAGCGCCTCTAACAGGGGGCTCGAGCAGTACTTC

j_call: TRBJ1-6
d_call: TRBD1
v_call: TRBV19
clone_size: NA
cdr3_aa: CASSMMGTGNSPLHF
cdr3_nt: TGTGCCAGTAGTATGATGGGGACAGGTAATTCACCCCTCCACTTT

j_call: TRBJ2-7
d_call: TRBD2
v_call: TRBV6-1
clone_size: NA
cdr3_aa: CASRIGTNEQYF
cdr3_nt: TGTGCCAGCCGAATCGGGACTAACGAGCAGTACTTC

j_call: TRBJ1-5
d_call: NA
v_call: TRBV4-1
clone_size: NA
cdr3_aa: CASSQEGDQPQHF
cdr3_nt: TGCGCCAGCAGCCAAGAAGGGGATCAGCCCCAGCATTTT

j_call: TRBJ2-7
d_call: NA
v_call: TRBV11-2
clone_size: NA
cdr3_aa: CASSLGRHEQYF
cdr3_nt: TGTGCCAGCAGCTTAGGGCGGCACGAGCAGTACTTC

j_call: TRBJ2-7
d_call: TRBD2
v_call: TRBV19
clone_size: once
cdr3_aa: CASSTGPGRGEQYF
cdr3_nt: TGTGCCAGTAGTACGGGACCCGGGAGGGGTGAGCAGTACTTC

j_call: TRBJ1-6
d_call: NA
v_call: TRBV30
clone_size: NA
cdr3_aa: CAWSQTLENSPLHF
cdr3_nt: TGTGCCTGGAGCCAGACACTTGAAAATTCACCCCTCCACTTT

j_call: TRBJ1-1
d_call: NA
v_call: TRBV7-2
clone_size: NA
cdr3_aa: CASSLSTANTEAFF
cdr3_nt: TGTGCCAGCAGCTTAAGTACAGCGAACACTGAAGCTTTCTTT

j_call: TRBJ2-3
d_call: NA
v_call: TRBV7-3
clone_size: NA
cdr3_aa: CASRQHTGTLTDTQYF
cdr3_nt: TGTGCCAGCAGACAGCATACCGGGACTCTAACAGATACGCAGTATTTT

j_call: TRBJ2-1
d_call: NA
v_call: TRBV27
clone_size: NA
cdr3_aa: CASKDLGGGDNEQFF
cdr3_nt: TGTGCCAGCAAAGATTTGGGAGGGGGGGATAATGAGCAGTTCTTC